The 30 T cell receptor beta chains below were found in one sample sequenced in a study of glioma-infiltrating T cells. Amplification of TCR alpha and beta CDR3 regions from RNA used iRepertoire nested multiplex PCR. TCRdb called the multiplex PCR reads again in MiXCR, with one record for every CDR3 protein. The table lists some 150,000 distinct CDR3 sequences, approximately 40% of them singletons. The material sequenced was glioma tissue, nonneoplastic brain tissue, or PBMCs (not recorded which). The receptor set was obtained from a human donor with low-grade glioma or glioblastoma, undergoing nonglioma brain surgery, or in good health (not recorded which).

The chain has TRBV7-2 and TRBJ1-4, with D perhaps TRBD1 (6 bases). The CDR3 length is 14 residues. The germline V and J ends were trimmed by 3 bases and 7 bases, with 12 bases remaining between them. Germline CDR1 SGHTA, CDR2 FQGNSA. The CDR3 sequence is CASSLTGTGEKLFF. The CDR3 DNA reads TGTGCCAGCAGCTTGACAGGAACCGGTGAAAAACTGTTTTTT.

The chain recombines TRBV4-3 with TRBJ2-1; a possible D gene is TRBD2 (6 bases). The ends were cut back, 2 bases at V and 0 bases at J, with 11 bases in the middle. The CDR3 covers 16 residues. Germline lookup yields CDR1 LGHNA and CDR2 YSLEER. The CDR3 here is CASSQWDLRSYNEQFF. CDR3 bases: TGCGCCAGCAGCCAATGGGACTTGCGCTCCTACAATGAGCAGTTCTTC.

This clonotype was counted only a few times. The chain employs TRBV4-2 and TRBJ2-1; D is perhaps TRBD1 or TRBD2 (6 bases each). The CDR3 covers 13 residues. Germline CDR1 and CDR2: LGHNA and YNFKEQ. Trimming removed 4 bases from V and 9 bases from J, with 13 bases in between. The CDR3 loop reads CASSPEGGSEQFF. CDR3 in DNA: TGTGCCAGCAGCCCAGAGGGGGGATCTGAGCAGTTCTTC.

This clonotype has a handful of counts. A junction boundary mismatches the germline segment, possibly from a read error. This chain joins TRBV20-1 and TRBJ2-7; D is ambiguous. The CDR3 totals 13 residues. Germline V lookup: CDR1 DFQATT, CDR2 SNEGSKA (reference sequence). The CDR3 bases are TGCAGTGCAGCGACCTCCGACTTAGTGCATACCACCTTC. Its protein product is CSAATSDLVHTTF.

This clonotype has just one count. The chain joins TRBV6-2 or TRBV6-3 to TRBJ2-7; D not certain. Germline CDR1 is MNHEY and CDR2 is SVGEGT. This CDR3 has 13 residues. The V end was cut by 4 bases, the J end by 6 bases, with 13 bases between. CDR3 loop: CASSSMRPAEQYF. CDR3 coding DNA: TGTGCCAGCAGTTCGATGCGGCCAGCCGAGCAGTACTTC.

This clonotype was seen repeatedly, ten times or more. The chain combines TRBV27 with TRBJ1-1; no clear D gene. Germline V gene sequence: CDR1 MNHEY, CDR2 SMNVEV (reference sequence). This CDR3 spans 14 amino acids. Trimming took off 9 bases at V and 0 bases at J, with 14 bases between the two ends. The CDR3 sequence: CASTDREMNTEAFF. The CDR3 DNA reads as TGTGCCAGTACGGACCGTGAGATGAACACTGAAGCTTTCTTT.

In DNA form, the CDR3 reads TGTGCCATCAATGCAATGGACGGGAACACCGGGGAGCTGTTTTTT. Its translation: CAINAMDGNTGELFF. This chain links TRBV10-3 with TRBJ2-2, with unresolved D. The CDR3 is 15 amino acids. V was trimmed by 7 bases and J by 1 base, leaving 13 bases between them. Germline V gene lookup returns CDR1 ENHRY and CDR2 SYGVKD.

This clonotype was counted many times. V and J are TRBV6-1 and TRBJ2-3; either TRBD1 or TRBD2 may fit D (5 bases each). This CDR3 comprises 16 residues. V lost 6 bases and J lost 2, with 18 bases in between. Germline CDR1 reads MNHNS; CDR2 reads SASEGT. CDR3 bases: TGTGCCAGCAGAAGCACTACAGAGGGGAACACAGATACGCAGTATTTT. This sequence encodes CASRSTTEGNTDTQYF.

Notes on this clonotype: Mismatch with germline at one junction end may stem from a read error. The V gene is TRBV11-1, the J gene TRBJ2-3, with D perhaps TRBD2 (6 bases). The CDR3 spans 17 residues. Germline lookup yields CDR1 SGHAT and CDR2 FQDESV (reference sequence). In DNA, the CDR3 is TGTGCTAGCAGCTTAGCCCGGGGACTCCTAAACACAGATACGCAGTATTTT. Translated, it gives CASSLARGLLNTDTQYF.

The genes are TRBV7-2 and TRBJ1-5, with 9 bases fitting TRBD1. V lost 5 bases, J lost 6 bases, and 8 bases stayed unmatched. From germline, CDR1 is SGHTA and CDR2 FQGNSA. The CDR3 is 15 amino acids. CDR3 in DNA: TGTGCCAGCAGCCCGGGACAGGGCCTAGCTCAGCCCCAGCATTTT. The encoded protein is CASSPGQGLAQPQHF.

This chain connects TRBV20-1 to TRBJ2-1; D is perhaps TRBD1 (6 bases). V lost 6 bases to trimming and J lost 12 bases, with 18 bases between them. Germline-derived CDR1 and CDR2 are DFQATT and SNEGSKA (reference sequence). CDR3 size: 12 residues. The chain's CDR3 is CSADDTGSGQFF. The CDR3 region has the DNA TGCAGTGCCGACGACACAGGGTCTGGGCAGTTCTTC.

V is TRBV5-1 and J is TRBJ2-7, with TRBD1 matching 7 bases. V shed 5 bases, J shed 5 bases, and the junction held 13 bases outside the gene matches. Germline CDR1 SGHRS, CDR2 YFSETQ. The CDR3 is 15 amino acids. The CDR3 DNA is TGCGCCAGCAGGACAGATGGACAGGTCCGGAACGAGCAGTACTTC. Translating gives CASRTDGQVRNEQYF. Using reference TRBV5-1 and TRBJ2-7 for the parts outside the CDR3, the full variable domain is KAGVTQTPRYLIKTRGQQVTLSCSPISGHRSVSWYQQTPGQGLQFLFEYFSETQRNKGNFPGRFSGRQFSNSRSEMNVSTLELGDSALYLCASRTDGQVRNEQYFGPGTRLTVT.

This clonotype was counted only a few times. This rearrangement joins TRBV6-2 or TRBV6-3 to TRBJ1-5, with TRBD1 identical over 8 bases. Per germline, CDR1 MNHEY and CDR2 SVGEGT. J gave up 3 bases and V 2 bases, and 3 bases lay outside the gene matches. This CDR3 spans 15 amino acids. Here the CDR3 reads CASSYLGQDNQPQHF. CDR3 sequence (DNA): TGTGCCAGCAGTTACCTGGGACAGGACAATCAGCCCCAGCATTTT.

A note on this clonotype: At one boundary the junction diverges from the germline segment, which might be a read error. The V gene is TRBV4-3, the J gene TRBJ2-1, with TRBD2 identical over 13 bases. The CDR3 is 16 residues long. Germline CDR1 LGHNA, CDR2 YSLEER. CDR3 residues: CASSQGLAGNYNEQFF. The CDR3 region has the DNA TGCGCTAGCAGCCAGGGACTAGCGGGAAACTACAATGAGCAGTTCTTC.

This clonotype came up many times. The J gene is TRBJ2-5, the V gene TRBV7-2; D gene unclear. The CDR3 loop spans 11 amino acids. Between the trimmed V and J ends, which lost 4 bases and 5 bases, there was a span of 5 bases. Germline CDR1 and CDR2: SGHTA and FQGNSA. The CDR3, as DNA: TGTGCCAGCAGCTCGCTCGAGACCCAGTACTTC. It translates to CASSSLETQYF. Combining the CDR3 with reference TRBV7-2 and TRBJ2-5 gives the whole variable domain GAGVSQSPSNKVTEKGKDVELRCDPISGHTALYWYRQSLGQGLEFLIYFQGNSAPDKSGLPSDRFSAERTGGSVSTLTIQRTQQEDSAVYLCASSSLETQYFGPGTRLLVL.

The rearrangement links TRBV7-2 to TRBJ2-7; D gene uncertain. V lost 7 bases and J lost 0, with 13 bases in between. Germline CDR1 reads SGHTA; CDR2 reads FQGNSA. This CDR3 comprises 14 residues. The chain's CDR3 is CASKRSQNSYEQYF. For the CDR3, the DNA is TGTGCCAGCAAACGGTCCCAAAACTCCTACGAGCAGTACTTC.

The sample holds many counts of this clonotype. The chain uses TRBV6-2 or TRBV6-3 and TRBJ1-1; no clear D gene. V lost 2 bases to trimming and J lost 6 bases, with 7 bases between them. This CDR3 region has 12 residues. Looked up from germline, CDR1 is MNHEY and CDR2 is SVGEGT. This CDR3 reads CASSYIPPEAFF. The CDR3 DNA is TGTGCCAGCAGTTACATTCCCCCTGAAGCTTTCTTT.

The gene calls are TRBV6-2 or TRBV6-3 and TRBJ2-1; perhaps D is TRBD1 or TRBD2 (5 bases each). Germline CDR1 and CDR2: MNHEY and SVGEGT. Trimming removed 7 bases from V and 7 bases from J, with 14 bases in between. This CDR3 comprises 13 residues. In DNA form, the CDR3 reads TGTGCCAGCACCAAAAGATGGGGGAATGAGCAGTTCTTC. This gives the protein CASTKRWGNEQFF.

The chain recombines TRBV27 with TRBJ2-3, with D perhaps TRBD2 (5 bases). Trimming cost V 8 bases and J 2 bases, with 17 bases left between them. Germline-derived CDR1 and CDR2 are MNHEY and SMNVEV (reference sequence). The CDR3 totals 15 residues. The CDR3 bases are TGTGCCAGCGGAATTGGGAGTTCGGCCACAGATACGCAGTATTTT. The encoded protein is CASGIGSSATDTQYF.

This chain links TRBV5-6 with TRBJ2-7, with 7 nucleotides matching TRBD1. The germline V gene encodes CDR1 SGHDT and CDR2 YYEEEE. The length of the CDR3 is 15 residues. J lost 0 bases, V lost 6 bases, and 9 bases had no gene match. The DNA of the CDR3 is TGTGCCAGCAACGAAGGGACAGTTAACTCCTACGAGCAGTACTTC. As protein: CASNEGTVNSYEQYF.

This clonotype was counted between two and nine times. The chain is built from TRBV19 and TRBJ2-5; D tentatively reads TRBD1 or TRBD2 (5 bases each). Germline V gene data show CDR1 as LNHDA and CDR2 as SQIVND (reference sequence). Trimming shortened V by 5 bases and J by 1 base, and 11 bases separated the two germline ends. The CDR3 covers 14 residues. The CDR3 loop reads CASSEGRTQETQYF. CDR3 coding DNA: TGTGCCAGTAGTGAGGGACGGACCCAAGAGACCCAGTACTTC.

In its sample, this clonotype was seen a few times. The rearrangement uses TRBV11-1 and TRBJ2-1; D is unclear. V shed 9 bases and J shed 7 bases, with 13 bases lying between them. The CDR3 loop spans 12 amino acids. Germline values: CDR1 SGHAT, CDR2 FQDESV (reference sequence). Here the CDR3 reads CASALSWNEQFF. In DNA form, the CDR3 reads TGTGCCAGTGCCTTGTCTTGGAATGAGCAGTTCTTC.

The V call is TRBV25-1, the J call TRBJ1-2; D unclear. Per the germline V gene, CDR1 is MGHDK and CDR2 is SYGVNS. The CDR3 extends over 14 amino acids. The V gene lost 7 bases and the J gene lost 0 bases, with 12 bases spanning the gap. The CDR3 protein is CASTGSGANYGYTF. CDR3 nucleotides: TGTGCCAGCACCGGCTCCGGGGCTAACTATGGCTACACCTTC.

The V gene is TRBV7-9, the J gene TRBJ1-2, with 8 bases aligning to TRBD1. CDR3 length: 14 amino acids. V lost 6 bases, J lost 3 bases, and 6 bases stayed unmatched. From germline, CDR1 is SEHNR and CDR2 FQNEAQ (reference sequence). The CDR3 DNA follows: TGTGCCAGCAGTCCCAGGGGGCAGGACTATGGCTACACCTTC. Its protein is CASSPRGQDYGYTF.

This clonotype has more than one count but fewer than ten. J is TRBJ1-5 and V is TRBV6-9, with D possibly being TRBD1 (6 bases). This CDR3 has 15 residues. Trimming took 0 bases from V and 3 from J, leaving 9 bases between them. CDR1 MNHGY and CDR2 SVAAGI come from the germline V gene. The CDR3 loop is CASSYSGGPNQPQHF. CDR3 DNA sequence: TGTGCCAGCAGTTATTCGGGGGGGCCCAATCAGCCCCAGCATTTT.

CDR3 coding DNA: TGTGCCAGCAGGCCCGGGGGAGGGAACACTGAAGCTTTCTTT. Amino acid sequence: CASRPGGGNTEAFF. The rearrangement uses TRBV7-2 and TRBJ1-1, with a tentative D call TRBD1 (5 bases). Trimming took 6 bases from V and 1 from J, leaving 12 bases between them. The length of the CDR3 is 14 residues. Germline CDR1 SGHTA, CDR2 FQGNSA.

V gene TRBV5-6 combines with J gene TRBJ1-1; 8 bases agree with TRBD1. The CDR3 has 14 residues. Germline trimming cut 10 bases from V and 1 base from J; bases unmatched to any gene: 9. Germline CDR1 reads SGHDT; CDR2 reads YYEEEE. CDR3 coding DNA: TGTGCCGGCACCCCCGGGACAGGGAACACTGAAGCTTTCTTT. It is translated as CAGTPGTGNTEAFF. Variable domain in full (rest from reference TRBV5-6 and TRBJ1-1): DAGVTQSPTHLIKTRGQQVTLRCSPKSGHDTVSWYQQALGQGPQFIFQYYEEEERQRGNFPDRFSGHQFPNYSSELNVNALLLGDSALYLCAGTPGTGNTEAFFGQGTRLTVV.

This clonotype was counted only a few times. This chain uses TRBV6-1 with TRBJ2-5, with TRBD1 matching over 7 bases. The CDR3 loop spans 15 amino acids. The germline V gene has CDR1 MNHNS and CDR2 SASEGT. The V and J ends lost 5 bases and 3 bases, in that order; junction bases with no gene match: 9. This CDR3 reads CASSQSSTGKETQYF. The CDR3 DNA is TGTGCCAGCAGTCAATCCTCGACAGGGAAAGAGACCCAGTACTTC.

This clonotype turned up a few times. V usage is TRBV4-3 and J usage is TRBJ2-7; 9 nucleotides align to TRBD2. This CDR3 has 16 residues. Germline lookup yields CDR1 LGHNA and CDR2 YSLEER. Trimming cost V 1 base and J 3 bases; bases outside gene matches: 7. In DNA form, the CDR3 reads TGCGCCAGCAGCCAAGGGTTAGCGGGAGTTGGCTACGAGCAGTACTTC. It yields the protein CASSQGLAGVGYEQYF.

Note on this clonotype: A much more abundant neighbour one base away suggests this may be a read error. The V call is TRBV20-1, the J call TRBJ1-2; D is unresolved. Germline V gene sequence: CDR1 DFQATT, CDR2 SNEGSKA (reference sequence). The length of the CDR3 is 12 residues. In DNA form, the CDR3 reads TGCAGTGCTGGAGATCCGTATTATGGCTACACCTTC. Protein product: CSAGDPYYGYTF.